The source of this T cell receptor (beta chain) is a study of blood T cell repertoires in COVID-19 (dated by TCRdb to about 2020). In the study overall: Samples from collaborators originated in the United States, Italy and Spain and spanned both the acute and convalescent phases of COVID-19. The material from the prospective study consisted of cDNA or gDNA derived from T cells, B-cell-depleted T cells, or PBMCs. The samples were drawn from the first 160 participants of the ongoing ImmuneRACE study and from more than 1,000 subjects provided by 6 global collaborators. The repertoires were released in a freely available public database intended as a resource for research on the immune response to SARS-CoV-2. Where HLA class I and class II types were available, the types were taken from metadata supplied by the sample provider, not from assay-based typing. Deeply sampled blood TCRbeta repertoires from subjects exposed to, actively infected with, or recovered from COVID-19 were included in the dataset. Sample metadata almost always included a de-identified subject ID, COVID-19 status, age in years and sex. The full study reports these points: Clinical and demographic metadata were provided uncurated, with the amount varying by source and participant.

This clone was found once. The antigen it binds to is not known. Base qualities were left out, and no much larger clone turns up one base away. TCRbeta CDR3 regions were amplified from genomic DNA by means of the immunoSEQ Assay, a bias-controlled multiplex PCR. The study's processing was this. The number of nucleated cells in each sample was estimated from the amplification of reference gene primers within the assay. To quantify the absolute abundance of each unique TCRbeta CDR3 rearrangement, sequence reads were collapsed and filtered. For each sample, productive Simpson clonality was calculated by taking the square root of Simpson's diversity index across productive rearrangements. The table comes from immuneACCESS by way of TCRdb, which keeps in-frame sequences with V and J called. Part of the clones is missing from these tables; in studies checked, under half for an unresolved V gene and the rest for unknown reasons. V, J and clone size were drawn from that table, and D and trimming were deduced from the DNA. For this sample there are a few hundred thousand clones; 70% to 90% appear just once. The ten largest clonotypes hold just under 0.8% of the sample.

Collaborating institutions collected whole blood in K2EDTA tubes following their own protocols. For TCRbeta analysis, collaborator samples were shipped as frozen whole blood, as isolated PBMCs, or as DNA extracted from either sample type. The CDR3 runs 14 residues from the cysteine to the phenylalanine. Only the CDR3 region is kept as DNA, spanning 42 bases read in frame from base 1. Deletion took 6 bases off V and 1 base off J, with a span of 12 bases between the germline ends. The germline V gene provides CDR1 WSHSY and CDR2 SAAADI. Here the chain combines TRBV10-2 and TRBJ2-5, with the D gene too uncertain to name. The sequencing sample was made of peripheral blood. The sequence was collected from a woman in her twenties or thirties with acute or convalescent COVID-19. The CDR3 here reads CASRKIAVQETQYF. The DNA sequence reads TGCGCCAGCAGGAAAATAGCAGTCCAAGAGACCCAGTACTTC.